This T cell receptor beta chain was found in a study of blood T cell repertoires in COVID-19. Germline values: CDR1 GTSNPN, CDR2 SVGIG (reference sequence). V lost 4 bases to trimming and J lost 5 bases; unmatched junction nucleotides: 5. CDR3 length: 13 amino acids. Libraries were prepared by immunoSEQ multiplex PCR; TCRdb keeps only in-frame clonotypes and omits some of them. Of about 270,000 clones listed, 91% are singletons. The clonotype was recovered from a man aged 35 to 55 who had been exposed to COVID-19. Sequencing was carried out using PBMCs or T cells enriched from blood (not recorded which). V and J are TRBV30 and TRBJ1-5, with TRBD1 matching over 7 bases. CDR3 in amino acids: CAWTNDRDQPQHF. The CDR3 nucleotides read TGTGCCTGGACTAACGACAGGGATCAGCCCCAGCATTTT. Full variable domain (remainder filled in from reference TRBV30 and TRBJ1-5): SQTIHQWPATLVQPVGSPLSLECTVEGTSNPNLYWYRQAAGRGLQLLFYSVGIGQISSEVPQNLSASRPQDRQFILSSKKLLLSDSGFYLCAWTNDRDQPQHFGDGTRLSIL.